Below, 9 T cell receptor beta chains from the same sample are listed, as sequenced in a study of blood T cell repertoires in COVID-19. Clones were read by immunoSEQ multiplex PCR, and TCRdb kept only the in-frame ones, dropping some. The repertoire consists of roughly 250,000 clones, with approximately 84% occurring once and the leading ten covering over 8.5%. Input material: peripheral blood. The receptors originated from a human donor in a cohort sampled during active COVID-19.

The rearrangement joins TRBV28 to TRBJ1-5; 10 positions match TRBD1. V dropped 6 bases and J dropped 6; count of bases not matched to a gene: 11. Germline CDR1 and CDR2: MDHEN and SYDVKM. The CDR3 is made up of 16 amino acids. The CDR3 DNA is TGTGCCAGCAGGGGCAAGGGGGGACAGGGGAGTCAGCCCCAGCATTTT. Translation: CASRGKGGQGSQPQHF. Full variable domain (outside the CDR3, taken from reference TRBV28 and TRBJ1-5): DVKVTQSSRYLVKRTGEKVFLECVQDMDHENMFWYRQDPGLGLRLIYFSYDVKMKEKGDIPEGYSVSREKKERFSLILESASTNQTSMYLCASRGKGGQGSQPQHFGDGTRLSIL.

In this sample, this clone turned up once. The chain links TRBV9 to TRBJ2-7, with D unclear. The germline CDR1 and CDR2 sequences are SGDLS and YYNGEE. Trimming pared 3 bases from V and 0 bases from J, leaving 10 bases between. CDR3 size: 14 residues. DNA for the CDR3: TGTGCCAGCAGCGCCGACTTACTCTCCTACGAGCAGTACTTC. It translates to CASSADLLSYEQYF.

In this sample, this clone turned up many times. V usage is TRBV15 and J usage is TRBJ1-1, with 7 bases lining up with TRBD1. V shed 0 bases, J shed 10 bases, and the junction held 8 bases outside the gene matches. CDR1 LNHNV and CDR2 YYDKDF come from the germline V gene (reference sequence). The CDR3 is made up of 14 amino acids. CDR3 sequence reads: CATSREKGGLGAFF. CDR3 sequence (DNA): TGTGCCACCAGCAGAGAAAAAGGGGGCCTGGGAGCTTTCTTT.

The chain links TRBV11-3 to TRBJ2-1, with 13 bases fitting TRBD2. V lost 4 bases, J lost 4 bases, and 1 base stayed unmatched. The V gene's germline CDR1 is SGHNT and CDR2 YENEEA. CDR3 length: 15 amino acids. The CDR3 here is CASSSGLAGYNEQFF. DNA of the CDR3: TGTGCCAGCAGCTCGGGACTAGCGGGATACAATGAGCAGTTCTTC.

CDR3 protein: CASSPAGGHPTGELFF. CDR3 sequence (DNA): TGCGCCAGCAGCCCAGCGGGAGGGCACCCCACCGGGGAGCTGTTTTTT. V usage is TRBV4-1 and J usage is TRBJ2-2, with 10 bases lining up with TRBD2. The V segment lost 4 bases and the J segment 4 bases; nucleotides outside the gene matches: 6. Germline lookup yields CDR1 MGHRA and CDR2 YSYEKL. The CDR3 totals 16 residues.

This clone came up once. The V gene is TRBV9, the J gene TRBJ2-7, with 9 bases identical to TRBD2. The V gene's germline CDR1 is SGDLS and CDR2 YYNGEE. This CDR3 is built from 12 residues. Trimming cost V 2 bases and J 7 bases; bases outside gene matches: 1. CDR3 in DNA: TGTGCCAGCAGCGTGAGCGGGGGGGAGCAGTACTTC. It yields the protein CASSVSGGEQYF.

The chain links TRBV6-5 to TRBJ1-3; tentatively, D is TRBD1 (6 bases). This CDR3 is built from 13 residues. Trimming cost V 8 bases and J 2 bases, with 10 bases left between them. Germline V gene lookup returns CDR1 MNHEY and CDR2 SVGAGI. The CDR3 sequence is CASFRQAGNTIYF. The CDR3 DNA follows: TGTGCCAGCTTTCGACAGGCTGGAAACACCATATATTTT.

This chain uses TRBV6-1 with TRBJ2-1; possibly TRBD1 for D (5 bases). The V gene lost 1 base and the J gene lost 3 bases, with 16 bases spanning the gap. The CDR3 loop spans 17 amino acids. Germline assignment: CDR1 MNHNS and CDR2 SASEGT. The CDR3 DNA reads TGTGCCAGCAGTGAAGGGGTTGGCAGGGCGGACTACAATGAGCAGTTCTTC. It specifies CASSEGVGRADYNEQFF.

This clone was detected only a few times. J is TRBJ1-5 and V is TRBV24-1; unclear D gene. CDR3 length: 13 amino acids. CDR1 and CDR2 from the germline V gene are KGHDR and SFDVKD. The V gene lost 5 bases and the J gene lost 4 bases, with 8 bases spanning the gap. The CDR3 reads CATSGGANQPQHF. In nucleotides, the CDR3 is TGTGCCACCAGTGGGGGAGCAAATCAGCCCCAGCATTTT.